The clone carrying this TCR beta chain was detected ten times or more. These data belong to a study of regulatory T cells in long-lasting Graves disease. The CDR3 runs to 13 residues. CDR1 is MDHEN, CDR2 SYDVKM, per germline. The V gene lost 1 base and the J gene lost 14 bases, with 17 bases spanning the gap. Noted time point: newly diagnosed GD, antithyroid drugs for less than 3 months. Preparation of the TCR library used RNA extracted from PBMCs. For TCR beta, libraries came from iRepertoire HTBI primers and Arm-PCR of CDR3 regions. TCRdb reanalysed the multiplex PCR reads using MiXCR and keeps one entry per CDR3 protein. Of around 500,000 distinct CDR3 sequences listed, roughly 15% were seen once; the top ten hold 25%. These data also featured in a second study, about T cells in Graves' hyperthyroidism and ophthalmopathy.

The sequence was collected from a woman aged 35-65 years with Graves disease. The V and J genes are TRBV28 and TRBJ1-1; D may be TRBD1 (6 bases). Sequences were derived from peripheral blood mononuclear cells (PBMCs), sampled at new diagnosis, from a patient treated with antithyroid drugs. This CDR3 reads CASSLSGTGGLFF. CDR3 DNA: TGTGCCAGCAGTTTATCTGGGACCGGGGGGCTGTTCTTT.